This entry lists 5 T cell receptor beta chains sequenced from one sample in a study of T cells in tumors after PD-1 blockade (dated by TCRdb to between 2019 and 2020). Libraries were built with the immunoSEQ multiplex PCR assay. The source is immuneACCESS, and TCRdb retained only in-frame sequences with V and J called. Part of the clones is not carried over; for the studies checked, unresolved V genes explain less than half of this, and the remainder is unexplained. Within this sample are around 25,000 clones, with 65% to 85% of them counted one time only. In total, the top ten clones hold around 10% of the sample. According to the study, the label for this sample's time point signals: after anti-PD-1 therapy. The source material was PBMCs, sampled after anti-PD-1 treatment. The receptors were gathered from a human donor with basal cell carcinoma.

The chain uses TRBV21-1 and TRBJ2-1; the DNA was not used to check the table's D call, TRBD1. TRBV21-1 is tagged as a pseudogene. The CDR3 totals 15 residues. In nucleotides, the CDR3 is TGTGCCAGCGACAGGGAGTTAGGCTCCTACAATGAGCAGTTCTTC. It yields the protein CASDRELGSYNEQFF.

V is TRBV19 and J is TRBJ2-5; D call uncertain. Looked up from germline, CDR1 is LNHDA and CDR2 is SQIVND (reference sequence). This CDR3 has 13 residues. Trimming pared 5 bases from V and 0 bases from J, leaving 7 bases between. The CDR3 DNA follows: TGTGCCAGTAGTTTGGGTAACCAAGAGACCCAGTACTTC. It encodes CASSLGNQETQYF.

V is TRBV28 and J is TRBJ1-6; tentatively, D is TRBD1 (6 bases). Germline CDR1 is MDHEN and CDR2 is SYDVKM. This CDR3 comprises 15 residues. V was pared by 9 bases and J by 7 bases, with 19 bases between. The CDR3 DNA sequence: TGTGCCAGTCGACTAGGGGGTAGTGCAAATTCACCCCTCCACTTT. Translating gives CASRLGGSANSPLHF.

V gene TRBV4-1 combines with J gene TRBJ2-7; no reliable D call. Between the trimmed V and J ends, which lost 0 bases and 3 bases, there was a span of 12 bases. Germline assignment: CDR1 MGHRA and CDR2 YSYEKL. This CDR3 is 15 amino acids long. The DNA of the CDR3 is TGCGCCAGCAGCCAAGATATACTGGCACGCTACGAGCAGTACTTC. Encoded protein: CASSQDILARYEQYF.

The chain links TRBV27 to TRBJ1-2, with D possibly matching TRBD1 (5 bases). V shed 4 bases and J shed 0 bases, with 9 bases lying between them. CDR3 length: 14 residues. Germline values: CDR1 MNHEY, CDR2 SMNVEV (reference sequence). CDR3 loop: CASSWGGSNYGYTF. CDR3 in DNA: TGTGCCAGCAGTTGGGGGGGATCTAACTATGGCTACACCTTC.